This T cell receptor beta chain was identified during a study of blood T cell repertoires in COVID-19. The V end was cut by 1 base, the J end by 5 bases, with 12 bases between. Germline loops: CDR1 SGHTA, CDR2 FQGNSA. The CDR3 spans 15 residues. This table comes from immunoSEQ multiplex PCR, and its TCRdb copy is limited to in-frame clones, with some not included. The sample has about 300,000 clones, 65% to 90% seen once. The chain is built from TRBV7-2 and TRBJ2-1, with D possibly being TRBD2 (5 bases). The receptor was isolated from a human donor in a cohort sampled during active COVID-19. Sequencing was performed on peripheral blood. CDR3 nucleotide sequence: TGTGCCAGCAGCTTAGGACTAAATACTAACAATGAGCAGTTCTTC. Amino acids: CASSLGLNTNNEQFF.